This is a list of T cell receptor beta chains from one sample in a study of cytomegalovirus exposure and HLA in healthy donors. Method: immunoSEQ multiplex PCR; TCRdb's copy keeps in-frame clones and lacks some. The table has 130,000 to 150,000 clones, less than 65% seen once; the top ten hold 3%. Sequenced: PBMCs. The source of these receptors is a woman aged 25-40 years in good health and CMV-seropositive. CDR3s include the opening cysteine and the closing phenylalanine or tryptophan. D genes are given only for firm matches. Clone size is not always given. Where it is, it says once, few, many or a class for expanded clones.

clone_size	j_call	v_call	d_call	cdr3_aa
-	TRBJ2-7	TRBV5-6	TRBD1	CASSFGTGSSEQYF
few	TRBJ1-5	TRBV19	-	CASSSRGLVNQPQHF
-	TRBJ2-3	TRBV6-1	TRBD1	CASSEAQGATDTQYF
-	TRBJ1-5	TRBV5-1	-	CASSLDGGSGQPQHF
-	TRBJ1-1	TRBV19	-	CASSLIGQRNTEAFF
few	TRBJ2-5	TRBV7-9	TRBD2	CASSRTSGGPYQETQYF
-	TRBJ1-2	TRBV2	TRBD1	CASRRLGTAYGYTF
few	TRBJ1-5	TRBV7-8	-	CASSLGMEKASNQPQHF
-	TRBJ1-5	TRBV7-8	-	CASSLDRFGFRHQPQHF
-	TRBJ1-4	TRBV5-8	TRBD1	CASSSGQGATNEKLFF
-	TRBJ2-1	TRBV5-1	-	CASSLVGTAGNEQFF
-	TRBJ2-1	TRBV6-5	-	CASSRSSYNEQFF
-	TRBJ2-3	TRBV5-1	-	CASSPDPRDPTTDTQYF
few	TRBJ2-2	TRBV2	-	CASSGGTGELFF
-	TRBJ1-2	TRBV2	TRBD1	CASRGRPGQDTLNYGYTF
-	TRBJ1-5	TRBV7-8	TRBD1	CASSSSRGSLLVGNQPQHF
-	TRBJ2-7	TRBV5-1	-	CASSLDRRPGEQYF
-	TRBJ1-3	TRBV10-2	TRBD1	CASSEDRASGNTIYF
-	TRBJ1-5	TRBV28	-	CASSPAGQPNQPQHF
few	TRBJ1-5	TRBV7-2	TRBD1	CASSLGTGVRQPQHF
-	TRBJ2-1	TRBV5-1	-	CASSLEAGWNEQFF
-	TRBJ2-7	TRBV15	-	CATSRGAVLIYEQYF
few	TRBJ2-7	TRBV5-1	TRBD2	CASSLVSSGGYEQYF
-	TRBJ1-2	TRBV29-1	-	CSVEDSGPGYTF
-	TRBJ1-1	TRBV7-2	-	CASSLNSGSDTEAFF
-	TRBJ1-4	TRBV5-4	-	CASSSNAELGEKLFF
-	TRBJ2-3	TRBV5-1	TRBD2	CASSLTSADTQYF
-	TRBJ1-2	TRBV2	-	CASSEGPTPIF
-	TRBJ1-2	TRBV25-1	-	CASRLAGYYTF
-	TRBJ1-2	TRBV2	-	CASRRFGMGARYLRGYTF
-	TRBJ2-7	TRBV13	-	CASSLRGVSYEQYF
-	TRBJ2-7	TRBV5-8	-	CASSLIGGAYEQYF
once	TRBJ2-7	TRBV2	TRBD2	CASSDDGGTDEQYF
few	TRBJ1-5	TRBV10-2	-	CASTMTGLNQPQHF
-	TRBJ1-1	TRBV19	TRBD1	CATGQTDTEAFF